The rows below give T cell receptor beta chains drawn from one sample of a study of T cell responses to AZD1222 COVID-19 vaccine. Sequencing used immunoSEQ multiplex PCR; TCRdb keeps in-frame clones, though not all of them. The sample consists of roughly 140,000 clones, approximately 88% of them appearing once. This material consisted of peripheral blood, taken on day 0 of AZD1222 vaccination. The receptor set was obtained from an adult in good health. CDR3s include the opening cysteine and the closing phenylalanine or tryptophan. Each record gives: clone size, D gene, J gene, V gene, CDR3 DNA, CDR3 protein. The D gene is left open where the match is weak. Some rows have no size entry. The others give once, few or many, or a class for an expanded clone.

clone size: NA; D gene: NA; J gene: TRBJ1-3; V gene: TRBV25-1; CDR3 DNA: TGTGCCAGCGGTGACAGGTACTCTGGAAACACCATATATTTT; CDR3 protein: CASGDRYSGNTIYF
clone size: NA; D gene: NA; J gene: TRBJ1-5; V gene: TRBV30; CDR3 DNA: TGTGCCTGGAGTGGCCAGACTCAGCCCCAGCATTTT; CDR3 protein: CAWSGQTQPQHF
clone size: few; D gene: NA; J gene: TRBJ1-6; V gene: TRBV7-3; CDR3 DNA: TGTGCCAGCAGCCCACGACATGGGTTGGGGTCACCCCTCCACTTT; CDR3 protein: CASSPRHGLGSPLHF
clone size: NA; D gene: TRBD1; J gene: TRBJ2-3; V gene: TRBV3-1/TRBV3-2; CDR3 DNA: TGTGCCAGCAGCCAAGTGTTCGGGGGGACAGGGGCAATAGATACGCAGTATTTT; CDR3 protein: CASSQVFGGTGAIDTQYF
clone size: NA; D gene: NA; J gene: TRBJ1-1; V gene: TRBV12-5; CDR3 DNA: TGTGCTAGTGGTTTTGAGAACACTGAAGCTTTCTTT; CDR3 protein: CASGFENTEAFF
clone size: NA; D gene: NA; J gene: TRBJ1-2; V gene: TRBV7-3; CDR3 DNA: TGTGCCAGCAGCCCCCCTACACAGACAGTCTGGCGGGGCTACACCTTC; CDR3 protein: CASSPPTQTVWRGYTF
clone size: NA; D gene: TRBD1; J gene: TRBJ1-2; V gene: TRBV7-9; CDR3 DNA: TGTGCCAGAGAACCGACAGGGAACTATGGCTACACCTTC; CDR3 protein: CAREPTGNYGYTF
clone size: NA; D gene: TRBD1; J gene: TRBJ2-2; V gene: TRBV13; CDR3 DNA: TGTGCCAGCAGCTTTTTGAACAGGGGGAACACCGGGGAGCTGTTTTTT; CDR3 protein: CASSFLNRGNTGELFF
clone size: NA; D gene: NA; J gene: TRBJ1-1; V gene: TRBV4-1; CDR3 DNA: TGCGCCAGCAGCGGACGGACGACCATGACTGAAGCTTTCTTT; CDR3 protein: CASSGRTTMTEAFF
clone size: NA; D gene: NA; J gene: TRBJ1-2; V gene: TRBV3-1/TRBV3-2; CDR3 DNA: TGTGCCAGCAGCCAAGCGGGGAGGGTAGATGGCTACACCTTC; CDR3 protein: CASSQAGRVDGYTF
clone size: few; D gene: NA; J gene: TRBJ1-6; V gene: TRBV19; CDR3 DNA: TGTGCCAGTAGTGGAGCAGGGGATGGGAATTCACCCCTCCACTTT; CDR3 protein: CASSGAGDGNSPLHF
clone size: NA; D gene: TRBD2; J gene: TRBJ2-3; V gene: TRBV5-4; CDR3 DNA: TGTGCCAGCAGCGGGGGACTAGCGGTAAATACGCAGTATTTT; CDR3 protein: CASSGGLAVNTQYF
clone size: once; D gene: NA; J gene: TRBJ2-2; V gene: TRBV9; CDR3 DNA: TGTGCCAGCAGCGTGCGTGGGATGGGCACCGGGGAGCTGTTTTTT; CDR3 protein: CASSVRGMGTGELFF
clone size: NA; D gene: TRBD1; J gene: TRBJ1-1; V gene: TRBV10-3; CDR3 DNA: TGTGCCATCAGTCGGGTGACAGGGGGGAACACTGAAGCTTTCTTT; CDR3 protein: CAISRVTGGNTEAFF
clone size: NA; D gene: TRBD2; J gene: TRBJ2-5; V gene: TRBV5-5; CDR3 DNA: TGTGCCAGCAGCTTGGAACTTAGCGGGGGATCCCAAGAGACCCAGTACTTC; CDR3 protein: CASSLELSGGSQETQYF
clone size: NA; D gene: TRBD1; J gene: TRBJ1-6; V gene: TRBV29-1; CDR3 DNA: TGCAGCGTCACACTACAGGGGAACAATTCACCCCTCCACTTT; CDR3 protein: CSVTLQGNNSPLHF
clone size: NA; D gene: TRBD1; J gene: TRBJ1-1; V gene: TRBV5-1; CDR3 DNA: TGCGCCAGCAGCTTCGACTACAGGGGAAGTAGAGCTTTCTTT; CDR3 protein: CASSFDYRGSRAFF
clone size: NA; D gene: TRBD1; J gene: TRBJ1-2; V gene: TRBV7-9; CDR3 DNA: TGTGCCAGCAGCCAGGACAGGGTGGATGGCTACACCTTC; CDR3 protein: CASSQDRVDGYTF
clone size: NA; D gene: NA; J gene: TRBJ1-1; V gene: TRBV28; CDR3 DNA: TGTGCCAGCTTAAGGGGGGCAGTCCAGTCGACTGAAGCTTTCTTT; CDR3 protein: CASLRGAVQSTEAFF
clone size: NA; D gene: TRBD2; J gene: TRBJ2-7; V gene: TRBV4-2; CDR3 DNA: TGTGCCAGCAGAGGGACTAGCGGGGGGGCCGGAGTTTACGAGCAGTACTTC; CDR3 protein: CASRGTSGGAGVYEQYF
clone size: NA; D gene: TRBD1; J gene: TRBJ2-3; V gene: TRBV9; CDR3 DNA: TGTGCCAGCAGCGTAACCCAACAGGGGGGCACAGATACGCAGTATTTT; CDR3 protein: CASSVTQQGGTDTQYF
clone size: NA; D gene: NA; J gene: TRBJ1-2; V gene: TRBV7-2; CDR3 DNA: TGTGCCAGCAGCCCCCCTGCCCGACAGGACTATGGCTACACCTTC; CDR3 protein: CASSPPARQDYGYTF
clone size: once; D gene: NA; J gene: TRBJ1-5; V gene: TRBV28; CDR3 DNA: TGTGCCAGCAGTCGGGACCGCCGAAGGAGGGCTAGCAATCAGCCCCAGCATTTT; CDR3 protein: CASSRDRRRRASNQPQHF
clone size: NA; D gene: NA; J gene: TRBJ2-3; V gene: TRBV10-3; CDR3 DNA: TGTGCCACACAGGCTAGCACAGATACGCAGTATTTT; CDR3 protein: CATQASTDTQYF
clone size: NA; D gene: NA; J gene: TRBJ1-4; V gene: TRBV12-3/TRBV12-4; CDR3 DNA: TGTGCCAGCAGTTTACAGGGTAATGAAAAACTGTTTTTT; CDR3 protein: CASSLQGNEKLFF
clone size: NA; D gene: NA; J gene: TRBJ1-3; V gene: TRBV2; CDR3 DNA: TGTGCCAGTCGCGGGGAACGCCTGGGGGTTGGAAACACCATATATTTT; CDR3 protein: CASRGERLGVGNTIYF
clone size: NA; D gene: NA; J gene: TRBJ1-3; V gene: TRBV3-1/TRBV3-2; CDR3 DNA: TGTGCCAGCAGCCAGCAGGTTAGCTCTGGAAACACCATATATTTT; CDR3 protein: CASSQQVSSGNTIYF
clone size: NA; D gene: NA; J gene: TRBJ1-5; V gene: TRBV9; CDR3 DNA: TGTGCCAGCAGCGTGGGCTGGAGAAGCAATCAGCCCCAGCATTTT; CDR3 protein: CASSVGWRSNQPQHF